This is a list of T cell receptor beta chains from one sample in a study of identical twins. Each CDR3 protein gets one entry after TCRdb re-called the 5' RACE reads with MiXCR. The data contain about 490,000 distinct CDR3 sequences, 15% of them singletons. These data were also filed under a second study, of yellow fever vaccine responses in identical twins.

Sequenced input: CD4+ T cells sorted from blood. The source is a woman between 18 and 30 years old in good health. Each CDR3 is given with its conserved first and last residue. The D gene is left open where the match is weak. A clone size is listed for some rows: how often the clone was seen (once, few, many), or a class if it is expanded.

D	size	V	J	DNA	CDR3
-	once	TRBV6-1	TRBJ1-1	TGTGCCACCAGGCCAGGGTCTTGGGTGAACACTGAAGCTTTCTTT	CATRPGSWVNTEAFF
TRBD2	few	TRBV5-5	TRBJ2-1	TGTGCCAGCAGCTTCCTAGCGGGAGTTCCGGTTGAGCAGTTCTTC	CASSFLAGVPVEQFF
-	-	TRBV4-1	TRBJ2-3	TGCGCCAGTCGATGGACAGATACGCAGTATTTT	CASRWTDTQYF
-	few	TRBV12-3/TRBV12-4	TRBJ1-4	TGTGCCAGCAGTTTGGGGGGCCCTAATGAAAAACTGTTTTTT	CASSLGGPNEKLFF
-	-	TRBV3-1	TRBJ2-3	TGTGCCAGCAGCCAACAGTCAAGACGGAGCACAGATACGCAGTATTTT	CASSQQSRRSTDTQYF
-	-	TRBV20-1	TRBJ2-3	TGCAGTGCTAGAGATTCGGAGAAGGGGGATACGCAGTATTTT	CSARDSEKGDTQYF
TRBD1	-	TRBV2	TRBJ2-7	TGTGCCAGCAGCGCGGGACAGGTTGCCTACGAGCAGTACTTC	CASSAGQVAYEQYF
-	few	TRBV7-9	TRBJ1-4	TGTGCCAGCAGCTTCCTGGTGGGAGAAGGTGAAAAACTGTTTTTT	CASSFLVGEGEKLFF
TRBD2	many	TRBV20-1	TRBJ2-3	TGCAGTGCTCGCCGGGACTACACAGATACGCAGTATTTT	CSARRDYTDTQYF
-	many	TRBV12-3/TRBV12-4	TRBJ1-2	TGTGCCAGCAGTTTCGGGGAGGGTAGTGGCTACACCTTC	CASSFGEGSGYTF
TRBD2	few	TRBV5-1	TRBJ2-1	TGCGCCAGCAGCGGAGGGACTAGCCGTACTGAGCAGTTCTTC	CASSGGTSRTEQFF
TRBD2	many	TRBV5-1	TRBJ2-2	TGCGCCAGCAGCCAAGGGACTAGCGGGACCGGGGAGCTGTTTTTT	CASSQGTSGTGELFF
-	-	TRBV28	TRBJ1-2	TGTGCCAGCAAAAAAGGGTATTCCAACTATGGCTACACCTTC	CASKKGYSNYGYTF
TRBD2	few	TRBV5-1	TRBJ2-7	TGCGCCAGCAGCTTGGGACTAGCGGGTTTGGGCGAGCAGTACTTC	CASSLGLAGLGEQYF
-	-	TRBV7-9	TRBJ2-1	TGTGCCAGCAGCTTAGCGGGAGGTGGCGATGAGCAGTTCTTC	CASSLAGGGDEQFF
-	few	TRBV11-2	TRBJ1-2	TGTGCCAGCAGCTTAGATTTAGGGGCTGAGGGCTACACCTTC	CASSLDLGAEGYTF
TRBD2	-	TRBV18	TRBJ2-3	TGTGCCAGCTCACCACCGAGCGGGGGGACTAGCACAGATACGCAGTATTTT	CASSPPSGGTSTDTQYF
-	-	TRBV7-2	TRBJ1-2	TGTGCCAGCAGGGACGCAGGGGCGAACTATGGCTACACCTTC	CASRDAGANYGYTF
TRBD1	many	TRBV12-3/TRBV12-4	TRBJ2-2	TGTGCCAGCAGTTCCCGACAGGGTCTGACCGGGGAGCTGTTTTTT	CASSSRQGLTGELFF
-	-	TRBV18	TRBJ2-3	TGTGCCACTCAGTCGGGGCGTGACGGCACAGATACGCAGTATTTT	CATQSGRDGTDTQYF
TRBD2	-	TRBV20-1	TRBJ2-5	TGCAGTGCTAGAGACCCTGGAGCGGGAATCGGAGAGACCCAGTACTTC	CSARDPGAGIGETQYF
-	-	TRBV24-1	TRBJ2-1	TGTGCCACCAGTGGCCAGCCGCCGGCTAGTCAAGTTGGTGAGCAGTTCTTC	CATSGQPPASQVGEQFF
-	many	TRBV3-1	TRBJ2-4	TGTGCCAGCAGCCGCGAGGGAAACATTCAGTACTTC	CASSREGNIQYF
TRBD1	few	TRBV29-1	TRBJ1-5	TGCAGCGTCTACACTCCGGGGACAGGGGGCAATCAGCCCCAGCATTTT	CSVYTPGTGGNQPQHF
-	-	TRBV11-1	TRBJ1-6	TGTGCCAGCAGCTTAGGGGTCGTCGAGAGCTCCTATAATTCACCCCTCCACTTT	CASSLGVVESSYNSPLHF
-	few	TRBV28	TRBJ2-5	TGTGCCAGCAGTTTGATGGAGCCAGCAGACCAAGAGACCCAGTACTTC	CASSLMEPADQETQYF
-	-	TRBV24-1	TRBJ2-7	TGTGCCACCAGTGGGGGCTCCCCCTCCGAGCAGTACTTC	CATSGGSPSEQYF
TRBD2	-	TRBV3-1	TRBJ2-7	TGTGCCAGCACCCAAGAGGTGCTAGCGGGACGGACCTACGAGCAGTACTTC	CASTQEVLAGRTYEQYF
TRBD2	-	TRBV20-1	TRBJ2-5	TGCAGTGCTAAAAGCGGGAATGAAGGTGGGGAGACCCAGTACTTC	CSAKSGNEGGETQYF
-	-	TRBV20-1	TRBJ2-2	TGCAGTGTCAGGACGGCTCAGAACACCGGGGAGCTGTTTTTT	CSVRTAQNTGELFF
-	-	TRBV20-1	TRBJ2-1	TGCAGTGCTAGAGAAGGCAGGATGATCTACAATGAGCAGTTCTTC	CSAREGRMIYNEQFF
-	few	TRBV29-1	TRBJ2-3	TGCAGCGGCACGACAGTCACAGATACGCAGTATTTT	CSGTTVTDTQYF
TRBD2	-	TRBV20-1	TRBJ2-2	TGCAGTGCTAGGATTACGGGACTAGCAGGCACCGGGGAGCTGTTTTTT	CSARITGLAGTGELFF